These 5 T cell receptor beta chains were all obtained from the same sample, sequenced in a study of cytotoxic CD8 clonotypes in ibrutinib-treated CLL (dated by TCRdb to the early 2020s). The time point label of this sample denotes: 12 to 13 months on ibrutinib. Library preparation employed the immunoSEQ multiplex PCR assay. TCRdb re-hosts the immuneACCESS table, in-frame sequences only. Its copies lack some clones; in the studies checked, an unresolved V gene accounts for under half of them, and the cause for the rest is not known. The sample contains 110,000 to 150,000 clones, 85% to 95% of them found a single time. Clones ranked in the top ten supply 10% to 14% of the sample. The sample was PBMCs, taken after 12 months of ibrutinib treatment. Every receptor here comes from a human donor with chronic lymphocytic leukemia.

The rearrangement joins TRBV29-1 to TRBJ2-3, with TRBD2 matching over 13 bases. The CDR3 runs 15 residues. CDR1 SQVTM and CDR2 ANQGSEA come from the germline V gene. Losses at the gene ends were 4 bases for V and 3 bases for J; bases not matched to a gene: 4. The CDR3 bases are TGCAGCGTTGTAACTAGCGGGAGGGAGACAGATACGCAGTATTTT. Protein product: CSVVTSGRETDTQYF.

The chain combines TRBV28 with TRBJ2-1; 10 nucleotides match TRBD2. This CDR3 region has 14 residues. With 5 bases clipped from V and 5 bases from J, the junction kept 3 bases outside the gene matches. Per germline, CDR1 MDHEN and CDR2 SYDVKM. The CDR3 spells CASSRTSGHNEQFF. CDR3 DNA: TGTGCCAGCAGTAGGACTAGCGGCCACAATGAGCAGTTCTTC.

The gene calls are TRBV6-6 and TRBJ2-7; D possibly corresponds to TRBD2 (7 bases). Per the germline V gene, CDR1 is MNHNY and CDR2 is SVGAGI (reference sequence). V was trimmed by 4 bases and J by 5 bases, leaving 12 bases between them. The CDR3 extends over 13 amino acids. CDR3 residues: CASSFIGGHEQYF. For the CDR3, the DNA is TGTGCCAGCAGTTTTATCGGGGGGCACGAGCAGTACTTC.

This clone was recorded once. This sequence joins TRBV15 and TRBJ2-7, with D maybe TRBD2 (6 bases). CDR1 is LNHNV and CDR2 is YYDKDF in the germline V gene (reference sequence). The V end was cut by 3 bases, the J end by 5 bases, with 17 bases between. The CDR3 is 15 amino acids. This chain's CDR3 is CATSRDYAIRDEQYF. The CDR3 DNA is TGTGCCACCAGCAGGGACTACGCTATTCGTGACGAGCAGTACTTC. The variable domain in full, completed from reference TRBV15 and TRBJ2-7, reads DAMVIQNPRYQVTQFGKPVTLSCSQTLNHNVMYWYQQKSSQAPKLLFHYYDKDFNNEADTPDNFQSRRPNTSFCFLDIRSPGLGDTAMYLCATSRDYAIRDEQYFGPGTRLTVT.

The rearrangement uses TRBV5-1 and TRBJ1-4, with D unclear. The V end lost 0 bases, the J end lost 5 bases, and 11 bases lay between the germline ends. The CDR3 spans 15 residues. Germline-derived CDR1 and CDR2 are SGHRS and YFSETQ. The CDR3 is CASSLAPGLNEKLFF. DNA for the CDR3: TGCGCCAGCAGCTTGGCCCCCGGGTTAAATGAAAAACTGTTTTTT.